This TCR beta chain was identified in a study of T cells after posttransplantation cyclophosphamide (dated by TCRdb to the mid-2010s). In terms of the full investigation: T cell repertoire reconstitution was tracked by TRB sequencing after myeloablative bone marrow transplantation in which posttransplantation cyclophosphamide was used as GVHD prophylaxis. Blood from all 35 or so PTCy patients with 1-year posttransplant specimens was subjected to TRB sequencing. In 3 patients, up to about 3 additional blood samples taken between 2 and 5.2 years after transplant also underwent TRB sequencing, as did pretransplant blood from 4 patients. Antigen receptor sequencing was done on samples from around 32 PTCy-treated patients and from 15 to 20 related bone marrow donors of those patients. TRA and TRB clonality were tightly correlated in several samples, so subsequent TCR analyses focused on TRB only. Public TRB sequences were checked against a database of over 3,000 sequences associated with responses to pathogens, tumor antigens, self-antigens and alloantigens. The investigation overall reported the following: Donor-recipient similarity was low at 1-2 months but increased during the first year, and donor CD8+ memory clones often dominated later blood repertoires. The TRB repertoires of T cells infiltrating skin or GI tract showed only limited overlap with the TRB repertoires of T cells in blood. Across about 49 patients, TRB clonality was highly associated with recipient CMV seropositivity and CMV reactivation, and PTCy diversity was similar to diversity in CNI/methotrexate controls.

The germline V gene yields SGHRS for CDR1 and YFSETQ for CDR2. The CDR3 runs 17 amino acids, cysteine and phenylalanine included. Only the CDR3 DNA is retained, 51 bases long and in frame from the first base. The germline ends are 18 bases apart after V is trimmed by 0 bases and J by 6 bases. TRB sequencing used genomic DNA with the immunoSEQ assay at survey resolution or the hsTCRB kit. The original methods were these. The immunoSEQ software was used for initial read processing, and the LymphoSeq R package was used for repertoire analyses. For each TRB dataset, clonality was calculated as 1 minus normalized Shannon entropy, and the Gini coefficient was computed as well. Phenotypes of unsorted samples were inferred by mapping TRB sequences from sorted subsets of the recipient or donor onto unsorted samples of the same recipient. TCRdb limited this immuneACCESS table to in-frame rearrangements with V and J called. A share of clones is missing; checked studies link under half to unresolved V genes, and the rest is unexplained. V and J calls and clone size follow that table, whereas D and trimming were derived from the DNA. In this sample the table shows fewer than 40,000 clones, 80% to 90% of which occur a single time. 15% of the sample is held by the ten biggest clonotypes.

Concerning this clone itself: No antigen is known for it. Base-call qualities are not available, and no considerably larger clone is one nucleotide away.

The PTCy-treated patients were enrolled in a prospective multi-institutional clinical trial. Peripheral blood and bone marrow mononuclear cells were isolated by Ficoll-Hypaque density centrifugation and were cryopreserved. This sequence originates from a woman aged 40 to 49 with a blood cancer, CMV-positive, and with a related stem cell donor. The sample was PBMCs. The chain joins TRBV5-1 to TRBJ2-2; perhaps TRBD2 is the D gene, with 5 bases matching. The nucleotide sequence reads TGCGCCAGCAGCTTGGCGTGGACTTCCTTAGGCGCCGGGGAGCTGTTTTTT. Its translation reads: CASSLAWTSLGAGELFF.